Listed below are T cell receptor beta chains from one sample, sequenced in a study of T cell changes during pregnancy in multiple sclerosis. Profiling relied on immunoSEQ multiplex PCR, and the TCRdb table lists in-frame clones only, not all of them. Of about 55,000 clones detected, 80% to 90% appear once; the ten largest clones hold approximately 0.58%. Sequenced material: CD4+ T cells from peripheral blood mononuclear cells, taken in the first trimester of pregnancy. The source of these receptors is a female donor with multiple sclerosis, enrolled in a pregnancy study. Both conserved end residues are part of each CDR3. The D gene is left open where the match is weak. Some rows have no size entry. The others give once, few or many, or a class for an expanded clone.

abundance,v_gene,d_gene,j_gene,CDR3aa,CDR3nt
.,TRBV5-4,TRBD1,TRBJ1-6,CASSPGQVDSPLHF,TGTGCCAGCAGCCCGGGACAGGTGGATTCACCCCTCCACTTT
few,TRBV4-2,.,TRBJ1-5,CASSQDAGGNQPQHF,TGTGCCAGCAGCCAAGACGCGGGAGGCAATCAGCCCCAGCATTTT
.,TRBV27,TRBD2,TRBJ2-4,CASSSLAGGEKNIQYF,TGTGCCAGCAGTTCACTAGCGGGGGGGGAAAAAAACATTCAGTACTTC
.,TRBV9,.,TRBJ2-2,CASSVWGGSNTGELFF,TGTGCCAGCAGCGTGTGGGGGGGCAGTAACACCGGGGAGCTGTTTTTT
.,TRBV18,.,TRBJ2-7,CASSPPGTKRKDEQYF,TGTGCCAGCTCACCACCGGGGACAAAGAGGAAAGACGAGCAGTACTTC
.,TRBV11-2,TRBD2,TRBJ2-1,CASSPGGTSGRLYNEQFF,TGTGCCAGCAGCCCCGGTGGGACTAGCGGCAGACTCTACAATGAGCAGTTCTTC
.,TRBV5-8,.,TRBJ2-6,CASSPRAGAHSGANVLTF,TGTGCCAGCAGCCCGAGAGCAGGGGCACACTCTGGGGCCAACGTCCTGACTTTC
.,TRBV11-3,TRBD1,TRBJ2-7,CASLARRDRGGEQYF,TGTGCCAGCCTGGCCCGGAGGGACAGGGGTGGCGAGCAGTACTTC
.,TRBV7-7,.,TRBJ2-5,CASSLFSGQQETQYF,TGTGCTAGCAGCTTATTCAGCGGGCAGCAAGAGACCCAGTACTTC
.,TRBV30,.,TRBJ1-6,CAWSVGVGSPLHF,TGTGCCTGGAGTGTCGGGGTCGGATCACCCCTCCACTTT
.,TRBV28,TRBD2,TRBJ2-2,CASNLGGLAGGPTGELFF,TGTGCCAGCAACTTGGGGGGGCTAGCGGGAGGGCCGACCGGGGAGCTGTTTTTT
.,TRBV7-2,TRBD2,TRBJ2-1,CASTISGRADNEQFF,TGTGCCAGCACCATTAGCGGGAGGGCCGACAATGAGCAGTTCTTC
.,TRBV23-1,.,TRBJ1-3,CASSHRLAGNTIYF,TGCGCCAGCAGTCATCGCCTGGCCGGAAACACCATATATTTT
once,TRBV19,TRBD1,TRBJ2-6,CASRSWDRGFSSGANVLTF,TGTGCCAGTAGAAGCTGGGACAGGGGATTCTCTTCTGGGGCCAACGTCCTGACTTTC
once,TRBV5-6,.,TRBJ1-2,CASSLVVAGYGYTF,TGTGCCAGCAGCTTGGTCGTGGCGGGCTATGGCTACACCTTC
.,TRBV14,.,TRBJ1-1,CASSSFIRGDTEAFF,TGTGCCAGCAGCTCTTTTATCAGGGGAGATACTGAAGCTTTCTTT
once,TRBV5-1,.,TRBJ1-1,CASSLSPKANTEAFF,TGCGCCAGCAGCTTATCCCCAAAAGCCAACACTGAAGCTTTCTTT
once,TRBV5-4,TRBD2,TRBJ2-2,CASSLGTSGLNTGELFF,TGTGCCAGCAGCTTAGGGACTAGCGGGCTTAACACCGGGGAGCTGTTTTTT
.,TRBV7-3,TRBD2,TRBJ2-1,CASSPNSGSTYNEQFF,TGTGCCAGCAGCCCAAATAGCGGGAGCACGTACAATGAGCAGTTCTTC
once,TRBV15,.,TRBJ2-7,CATGSGDLYEQYF,TGTGCCACCGGGTCAGGGGATTTGTACGAGCAGTACTTC
.,TRBV28,TRBD1,TRBJ2-7,CASSLGQTYEQYF,TGTGCCAGCAGCCTGGGACAGACCTACGAGCAGTACTTC
once,TRBV7-2,TRBD2,TRBJ2-4,CASSLTSGGSKNIQYF,TGTGCCAGCAGCTTAACCAGCGGGGGGTCCAAAAACATTCAGTACTTC
.,TRBV5-4,TRBD1,TRBJ2-5,CASSLGQAEKTQYF,TGTGCCAGCAGCTTAGGACAGGCGGAAAAGACCCAGTACTTC
.,TRBV6-1,.,TRBJ1-5,CASARTVTGDQPQHF,TGTGCCAGCGCCAGGACAGTCACTGGGGATCAGCCCCAGCATTTT
.,TRBV7-8,.,TRBJ2-2,CASSSVTGYTGELFF,TGTGCCAGCAGCTCCGTGACAGGATACACCGGGGAGCTGTTTTTT
.,TRBV28,TRBD2,TRBJ2-4,CASSLPLAGGKNIQYF,TGTGCCAGCAGTTTACCTCTAGCGGGAGGGAAAAACATTCAGTACTTC